This T cell receptor beta chain stems from a study of identical twins. General observations from the study: With monozygotic twins, out-of-frame TCR alpha sharing exceeded what models estimated.

MiXCR, applied by TCRdb to the 5' RACE reads, yields one record per CDR3 protein. The sample shows 450,000 or so distinct CDR3 sequences, around 15% of them seen only once. Of note for this clonotype: The antigen remains unidentified.

This CDR3 is 18 amino acids long. The J segment lost 0 bases and the V segment lost 1 base, leaving 7 bases of the junction unmatched. From germline, CDR1 is LGHNA and CDR2 YNFKEQ. The sample was also linked to a second study, of yellow fever vaccine responses in identical twins. That paper adds: As reported, the vaccine T cell response of twins seemed partly convergent and partly personalized.

Sample: CD4+ T cells sorted from blood. The V and J genes are TRBV4-2 and TRBJ1-5; 9 bases are shared with TRBD1. The TCR comes from a woman between 18 and 30 years old in good health. The DNA for the CDR3 is TGTGCCAGCAGCCAAGGACAGGGGGATGGATTTAGCAATCAGCCCCAGCATTTT. Amino acids: CASSQGQGDGFSNQPQHF.